Following are 8 T cell receptor beta chains from one sample sequenced in a study of siplizumab effects on memory and regulatory T cells. Sequenced by immunoSEQ multiplex PCR; TCRdb stores in-frame clones only, minus some. The data contain about 120,000 clones, roughly 90% of them singletons. The sample comprised CD4+ T cells sorted from blood. These receptor sequences come from a human donor in good health.

The rearrangement links TRBV7-2 to TRBJ2-3; D is perhaps TRBD1 (5 bases). This CDR3 has 16 amino acids. In germline, CDR1 is SGHTA, CDR2 FQGNSA. V dropped 3 bases and J dropped 0 bases, with 13 bases sitting between them. The CDR3 DNA is TGTGCCAGCAGCTTGCCGACAGCCCTAAGCACAGATACGCAGTATTTT. Protein product: CASSLPTALSTDTQYF. Combining the CDR3 with reference TRBV7-2 and TRBJ2-3 gives the whole variable domain GAGVSQSPSNKVTEKGKDVELRCDPISGHTALYWYRQSLGQGLEFLIYFQGNSAPDKSGLPSDRFSAERTGGSVSTLTIQRTQQEDSAVYLCASSLPTALSTDTQYFGPGTRLTVL.

This chain links TRBV15 with TRBJ2-7, with D possibly matching TRBD1 (6 bases). V was cut by 0 bases and J by 2 bases, with 17 bases left in between. CDR3 length: 17 residues. In germline, CDR1 is LNHNV, CDR2 YYDKDF (reference sequence). CDR3 region: CATSRDRFGTLTYEQYF. In DNA form, the CDR3 reads TGTGCCACCAGCAGAGATAGGTTCGGGACACTTACCTACGAGCAGTACTTC.

This rearrangement joins TRBV7-9 to TRBJ1-1; 7 bases align to TRBD1. The V gene's germline CDR1 is SEHNR and CDR2 FQNEAQ (reference sequence). J lost 1 base, V lost 5 bases, and 13 bases had no gene match. The CDR3 spans 17 residues. As DNA, the CDR3 is TGTGCCAGCAGCCCACGTGACAGGGTTCGGGGGAACACTGAAGCTTTCTTT. Amino acid sequence: CASSPRDRVRGNTEAFF.

The chain joins TRBV10-3 to TRBJ2-1, with a tentative D call TRBD1 (6 bases). V was trimmed by 0 bases and J by 1 base, leaving 7 bases between them. The CDR3 is 15 amino acids. Germline V CDR1 and CDR2: ENHRY, SYGVKD. This CDR3 reads CAISESQGSYNEQFF. CDR3 coding DNA: TGTGCCATCAGTGAGTCCCAGGGGTCCTACAATGAGCAGTTCTTC.

The chain links TRBV5-1 to TRBJ2-1; weak D call: TRBD1 (5 bases). Between the trimmed V and J ends, which lost 4 bases and 5 bases, there was a span of 19 bases. Per germline, CDR1 SGHRS and CDR2 YFSETQ. This CDR3 is built from 16 residues. The DNA for the CDR3 is TGCGCCAGCAGCGTTGGGGCCAGGGCTTCCCACAATGAGCAGTTCTTC. This gives the protein CASSVGARASHNEQFF.

The table lists this clone with a few counts. The chain links TRBV6-6 to TRBJ1-1, with D perhaps TRBD1 (5 bases). This CDR3 contains 15 residues. V lost 6 bases and J 3 bases, leaving 17 bases between the germline ends. Germline loops: CDR1 MNHNY, CDR2 SVGAGI (reference sequence). The CDR3 coding sequence is TGTGCCAGCAGGCCCCGGGCAGGGAGGCACACTGAAGCTTTCTTT. This codes for CASRPRAGRHTEAFF.

The chain links TRBV10-3 to TRBJ2-1, with a weak D call TRBD2 (5 bases). This CDR3 contains 15 residues. V was clipped by 4 bases and J by 3 bases, with 13 bases between them. Germline-derived CDR1 and CDR2 are ENHRY and SYGVKD. In nucleotides, the CDR3 is TGTGCCATCAGTGTCGAGGGTTCGAGCTACAATGAGCAGTTCTTC. Translating it yields CAISVEGSSYNEQFF.

The V gene is TRBV19, the J gene TRBJ2-5; TRBD2 aligns across 8 bases. The J segment lost 7 bases and the V segment lost 4 bases, leaving 11 bases of the junction unmatched. CDR3 length: 15 amino acids. The V gene's germline CDR1 is LNHDA and CDR2 SQIVND (reference sequence). The CDR3 spells CASSKGQSRGGTQYF. In DNA, the CDR3 is TGTGCCAGTAGTAAAGGACAGTCACGGGGGGGGACCCAGTACTTC. The whole variable domain, remainder taken from reference TRBV19 and TRBJ2-5, is DGGITQSPKYLFRKEGQNVTLSCEQNLNHDAMYWYRQDPGQGLRLIYYSQIVNDFQKGDIAEGYSVSREKKESFPLTVTSAQKNPTAFYLCASSKGQSRGGTQYFGPGTRLLVL.